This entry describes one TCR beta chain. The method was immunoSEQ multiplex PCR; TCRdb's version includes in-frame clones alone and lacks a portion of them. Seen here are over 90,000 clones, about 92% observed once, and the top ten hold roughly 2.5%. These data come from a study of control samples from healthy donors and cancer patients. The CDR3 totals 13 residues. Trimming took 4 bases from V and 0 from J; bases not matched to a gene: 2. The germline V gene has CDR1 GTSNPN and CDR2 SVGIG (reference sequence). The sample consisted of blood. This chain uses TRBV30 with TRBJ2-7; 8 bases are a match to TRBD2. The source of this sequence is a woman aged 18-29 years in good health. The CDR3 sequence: CAWTAGGSYEQYF. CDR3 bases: TGTGCCTGGACCGCGGGGGGCTCCTACGAGCAGTACTTC.